One sample yielded the 8 T cell receptor beta chains listed below, sequenced in a study of blood T cell repertoires in COVID-19. Sequenced by immunoSEQ multiplex PCR; TCRdb stores in-frame clones only, minus some. The repertoire includes approximately 100,000 clones, roughly 80% of them detected once, and 20% to 25% sits in the top ten. Sequencing was done on a sample of peripheral blood. The receptor set was obtained from a man between 65 and 80 years old with active or convalescent COVID-19.

This clone was counted a single time. This sequence joins TRBV18 and TRBJ1-6, with 8 bases aligning to TRBD1. The length of the CDR3 is 15 residues. Germline V gene data show CDR1 as KGHSH and CDR2 as LQKENI. The V segment lost 6 bases and the J segment 9 bases; nucleotides outside the gene matches: 10. The CDR3 sequence is CASSPLGQGGSPLHF. As DNA, the CDR3 is TGTGCCAGCTCCCCCCTCGGACAGGGTGGTTCACCCCTCCACTTT.

This clone showed up many times. The CDR3 region has the DNA TGTGCCAGCAGCTTCGAACCGGGACTAGCGGGAGTGAATGAGCAGTTCTTC. Its translation is CASSFEPGLAGVNEQFF. The rearrangement uses TRBV11-2 and TRBJ2-1, with 14 bases that match TRBD2. The CDR3 sequence is 17 residues long. Germline loops: CDR1 SGHAT, CDR2 FQNNGV. V shed 3 bases, J shed 7 bases, and the junction held 8 bases outside the gene matches.

The CDR3 reads CASSAHRGQETQYF. CDR3 in DNA: TGTGCCAGCAGTGCCCATAGAGGTCAAGAGACCCAGTACTTC. The rearrangement uses TRBV2 and TRBJ2-5; D uncertain. With 4 bases removed from V and 2 bases from J, the gap between germline ends came to 11 bases. The length of the CDR3 is 14 residues. Germline V CDR1 and CDR2: SNHLY, FYNNEI.

CDR3 protein: CASSVGSPQRGTEAFF. DNA for the CDR3: TGTGCCAGCAGTGTTGGATCGCCCCAGCGGGGCACTGAAGCTTTCTTT. J is TRBJ1-1 and V is TRBV25-1; no reliable D call. Trimming left V 4 bases short and J 4 bases short, with 19 bases between. The CDR3 is made up of 16 amino acids. Germline loops: CDR1 MGHDK, CDR2 SYGVNS.

The rearrangement joins TRBV3-1 (or the pseudogene TRBV3-2) to TRBJ1-1, with D perhaps TRBD1 (5 bases). V dropped 6 bases and J dropped 1 base, with 12 bases sitting between them. Germline CDR1 and CDR2: LGHDT and YNNKEL (reference sequence). This CDR3 has 14 amino acids. The CDR3 DNA is TGTGCCAGCAGTAAAATTCAGGGGAACACTGAAGCTTTCTTT. Encoded protein: CASSKIQGNTEAFF.

The rearrangement joins TRBV29-1 to TRBJ1-4, with no clear D. Germline lookup yields CDR1 SQVTM and CDR2 ANQGSEA. The CDR3 runs to 15 residues. V shed 0 bases and J shed 10 bases, with 18 bases lying between them. CDR3 loop: CSVEDRKRVGGKLFF. CDR3 bases: TGCAGCGTTGAAGACAGGAAGCGAGTAGGAGGAAAACTGTTTTTT.

This clone has more than one count but fewer than ten. The chain carries TRBV10-2 and TRBJ2-7; D may be TRBD1 (6 bases). Germline values: CDR1 WSHSY, CDR2 SAAADI. V gave up 4 bases and J gave up 6 bases, with 10 bases separating them. This CDR3 has 12 residues. CDR3 residues: CASSADSSEQYF. Written as DNA, the CDR3 is TGCGCCAGCAGTGCGGACAGTTCCGAGCAGTACTTC.

This chain's CDR3 is CASRDLPGQKNTEAFF. CDR3 coding DNA: TGTGCCAGCAGAGACTTACCGGGACAGAAGAACACTGAAGCTTTCTTT. The rearrangement uses TRBV3-1 (or the pseudogene TRBV3-2) and TRBJ1-1; 7 bases fit TRBD1. J was trimmed by 1 base and V by 6 bases; bases with no gene match: 11. This CDR3 spans 16 amino acids. Looked up from germline, CDR1 is LGHDT and CDR2 is YNNKEL (reference sequence).